A single sample is the source of the 15 T cell receptor beta chains below, sequenced in a study of shared clonotypes between healthy human individuals. Sequencing used immunoSEQ multiplex PCR; TCRdb keeps in-frame clones, though not all of them. The table includes under 2.5 million clones, less than 95% detected once. The sequencing sample was made of naive CD4+ T cells from PBMCs. Subset described: CD45RA+ positively selected. The origin of the receptors is a man between 18 and 35 years old in good health. Some clones in this sample may be carry-over from other donors' samples.

The V and J genes are TRBV14 and TRBJ2-7, with 11 bases lining up with TRBD2. The CDR3 extends over 16 amino acids. CDR1 SGHDN and CDR2 FVKESK come from the germline V gene. Trimming removed 4 bases from V and 2 bases from J; junction bases left unmatched: 7. This CDR3 reads CASSPRTSGSAYEQYF. The DNA for the CDR3 is TGTGCCAGCAGCCCTAGAACTAGCGGGAGTGCCTACGAGCAGTACTTC.

DNA for the CDR3: TGTGCCTGGACCGCCGGGGTAGACCGTCGCTACACCTTC. Amino acid sequence: CAWTAGVDRRYTF. The gene calls are TRBV30 and TRBJ1-2; D is unclear. With 4 bases removed from V and 9 bases from J, the gap between germline ends came to 18 bases. The germline V gene encodes CDR1 GTSNPN and CDR2 SVGIG (reference sequence). The CDR3 runs 13 residues.

This chain connects TRBV11-3 to TRBJ2-3; 7 nucleotides agree with TRBD1. The germline CDR1 and CDR2 sequences are SGHNT and YENEEA. Trimming removed 3 bases from V and 3 bases from J; junction bases left unmatched: 6. The CDR3 totals 15 residues. In DNA form, the CDR3 reads TGTGCCAGCAGCTTGGGCAGGGGGACAACAGATACGCAGTATTTT. Amino acid sequence: CASSLGRGTTDTQYF.

In the case of this clone: In the same sample, other DNA sequences code for this CDR3. The chain links TRBV18 to TRBJ2-7; 8 bases agree with TRBD1. With 4 bases clipped from V and 6 bases from J, the junction kept 2 bases outside the gene matches. The CDR3 totals 12 residues. The germline CDR1 and CDR2 sequences are KGHSH and LQKENI. The CDR3 loop is CASSQDRVEQYF. The DNA of the CDR3 is TGTGCCAGCTCACAGGACAGGGTCGAGCAGTACTTC.

The rearrangement links TRBV6-1 to TRBJ1-1, with TRBD1 matching 8 bases. The junction had 11 bases not matched to a gene; V was cut back by 11 bases and J by 3 bases. From germline, CDR1 is MNHNS and CDR2 SASEGT. The CDR3 has 14 residues. The CDR3 DNA sequence: TGTGCCTTAAACAGGGGGGGTAAGGACACTGAAGCTTTCTTT. Its protein is CALNRGGKDTEAFF.

This clone was seen only once. Other nucleotide sequences from this sample produce the same CDR3. V is TRBV18 and J is TRBJ1-4; D not resolved. V was trimmed by 3 bases and J by 5 bases, leaving 7 bases between them. The CDR3 is made up of 13 amino acids. Germline loops: CDR1 KGHSH, CDR2 LQKENI. The chain's CDR3 is CASSPAGNEKLFF. DNA for the CDR3: TGTGCCAGCTCACCCGCAGGAAATGAAAAACTGTTTTTT.

This chain uses TRBV5-1 with TRBJ1-4, with a tentative D call TRBD1 (5 bases). V was trimmed by 3 bases and J by 4 bases, leaving 13 bases between them. The germline CDR1 and CDR2 sequences are SGHRS and YFSETQ. The CDR3 length is 15 residues. The CDR3 is CASSSLWGDNEKLFF. The CDR3 DNA is TGCGCCAGCAGCTCCCTCTGGGGGGATAATGAAAAACTGTTTTTT.

CDR3 protein: CASTLPGAGANVLTF. The CDR3 coding sequence is TGTGCCAGCACCTTACCAGGAGCTGGGGCCAACGTCCTGACTTTC. The rearrangement joins TRBV5-4 to TRBJ2-6; D not certain. Trimming pared 6 bases from V and 2 bases from J, leaving 12 bases between. The CDR3 is 15 amino acids. Germline loops: CDR1 SGHNT, CDR2 YYREEE (reference sequence).

The V gene is TRBV18, the J gene TRBJ2-7, with 9 bases fitting TRBD1. With 3 bases clipped from V and 2 bases from J, the junction kept 14 bases outside the gene matches. Germline V gene lookup returns CDR1 KGHSH and CDR2 LQKENI. This CDR3 contains 18 residues. In nucleotides, the CDR3 is TGTGCCAGCTCACCGGGACAGGGACGCCACGGAACCCCCTACGAGCAGTACTTC. Its protein is CASSPGQGRHGTPYEQYF.

The chain links TRBV7-2 to TRBJ1-4, with 7 bases lining up with TRBD1. The CDR3 sequence is 14 residues long. Germline-derived CDR1 and CDR2 are SGHTA and FQGNSA. V shed 5 bases and J 7 bases; nucleotides not matched to a gene: 7. The CDR3 is CASSLSPGGEKLFF. CDR3 nucleotides: TGTGCCAGCAGCCTATCCCCAGGGGGTGAAAAACTGTTTTTT.

V gene TRBV5-8 combines with J gene TRBJ2-1; 10 bases are a match to TRBD2. Germline V lookup: CDR1 SGHTS, CDR2 YDEGEE. The CDR3 loop spans 15 amino acids. V shed 4 bases, J shed 6 bases, and the junction held 7 bases outside the gene matches. Written as DNA, the CDR3 is TGTGCCAGCAGCCCAGGGACTAGCGAAATCAATGAGCAGTTCTTC. Encoded protein: CASSPGTSEINEQFF.

The chain couples TRBV7-2 to TRBJ2-2; 7 bases match TRBD2. The germline CDR1 and CDR2 sequences are SGHTA and FQGNSA. V lost 5 bases and J lost 6; bases outside the gene matches: 3. CDR3 length: 13 amino acids. CDR3 sequence reads: CASSTAGAGELFF. CDR3 in DNA: TGTGCCAGCAGCACCGCGGGAGCCGGGGAGCTGTTTTTT.

V gene TRBV11-2 combines with J gene TRBJ2-2, with D possibly being TRBD1 (5 bases). Germline CDR1 SGHAT, CDR2 FQNNGV. The CDR3 covers 14 residues. The ends were cut back, 8 bases at V and 0 bases at J, with 10 bases in the middle. This chain's CDR3 is CASAGHPNTGELFF. The CDR3 nucleotides read TGTGCCAGCGCCGGACATCCGAACACCGGGGAGCTGTTTTTT.

V and J are TRBV9 and TRBJ1-1; D possibly corresponds to TRBD1 (6 bases). The CDR3 has 15 amino acids. Germline V gives CDR1 SGDLS, CDR2 YYNGEE. The ends were cut back, 4 bases at V and 6 bases at J, with 19 bases in the middle. The CDR3 spells CASSLMGAQESEAFF. In DNA form, the CDR3 reads TGTGCCAGCAGCCTTATGGGGGCGCAGGAGTCTGAAGCTTTCTTT.

The V and J genes are TRBV9 and TRBJ2-1; D remains ambiguous. This CDR3 is 14 amino acids long. Per the germline V gene, CDR1 is SGDLS and CDR2 is YYNGEE. Trimming took 3 bases from V and 1 from J, leaving 8 bases between them. CDR3 sequence reads: CASSDARSYNEQFF. The CDR3 DNA reads as TGTGCCAGCAGCGACGCAAGGTCCTACAATGAGCAGTTCTTC.